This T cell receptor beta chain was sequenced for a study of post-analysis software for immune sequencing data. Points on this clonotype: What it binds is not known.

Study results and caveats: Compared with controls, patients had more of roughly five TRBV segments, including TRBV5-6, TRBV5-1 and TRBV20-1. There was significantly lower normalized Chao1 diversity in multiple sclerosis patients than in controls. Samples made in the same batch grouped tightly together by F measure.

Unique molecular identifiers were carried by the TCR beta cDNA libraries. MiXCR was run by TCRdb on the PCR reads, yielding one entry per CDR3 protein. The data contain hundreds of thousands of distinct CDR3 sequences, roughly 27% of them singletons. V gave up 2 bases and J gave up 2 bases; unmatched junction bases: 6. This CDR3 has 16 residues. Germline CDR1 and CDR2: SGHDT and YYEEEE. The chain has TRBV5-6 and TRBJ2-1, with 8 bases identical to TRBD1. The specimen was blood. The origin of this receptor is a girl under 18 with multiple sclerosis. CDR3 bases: TGTGCCAGCAGCTTTCTACAGGGGGTCACCTACAATGAGCAGTTCTTC. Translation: CASSFLQGVTYNEQFF. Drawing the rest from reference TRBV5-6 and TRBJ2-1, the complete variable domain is DAGVTQSPTHLIKTRGQQVTLRCSPKSGHDTVSWYQQALGQGPQFIFQYYEEEERQRGNFPDRFSGHQFPNYSSELNVNALLLGDSALYLCASSFLQGVTYNEQFFGPGTRLTVL.